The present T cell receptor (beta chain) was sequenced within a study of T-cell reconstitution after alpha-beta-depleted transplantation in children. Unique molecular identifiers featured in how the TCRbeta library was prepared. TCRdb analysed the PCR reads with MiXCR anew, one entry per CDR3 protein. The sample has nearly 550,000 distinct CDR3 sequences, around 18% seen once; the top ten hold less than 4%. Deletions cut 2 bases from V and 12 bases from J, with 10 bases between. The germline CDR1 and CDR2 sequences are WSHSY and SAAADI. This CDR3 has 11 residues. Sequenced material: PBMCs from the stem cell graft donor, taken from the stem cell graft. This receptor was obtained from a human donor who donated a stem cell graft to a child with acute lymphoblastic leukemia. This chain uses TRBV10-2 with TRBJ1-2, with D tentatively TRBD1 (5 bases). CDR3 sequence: CASSENGDHTF. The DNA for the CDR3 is TGCGCCAGCAGTGAGAACGGGGACCACACCTTC.